The TCR beta chain under discussion was sequenced for a study of beta chain features in type 1 diabetes. The study reverse transcribed the entire isolated RNA, so it sequenced expressed TCRB transcripts. The repertoire was sequenced with immunoSEQ multiplex PCR; TCRdb's copy has only in-frame clones and lacks some. The sample consists of a few hundred thousand clones, 24% of them appearing once. Findings and limits, study-wide: Among patients with Type 1 diabetes, TCRB CDR3s were moderately but significantly shorter in every one of the four CD4+ subsets. Shorter templates might be favored by PCR, and equally so in patients and in controls. Relative to healthy donors, patients appeared to have naive, central memory and Treg TCRB repertoires that were more similar. There were fewer insertions and more deletions at the VDJ junctions of type 1 diabetes patients. cDNA sequencing could over-represent cells with high TCR expression.

V shed 4 bases, J shed 0 bases, and the junction held 4 bases outside the gene matches. Per germline, CDR1 LNHDA and CDR2 SQIVND (reference sequence). This CDR3 has 17 residues. This clone was seen only a few times. The antigen remains undetermined. The sample consisted of naive CD4+ T cells from blood. The sequence derives from a woman aged 25-40 years with type 1 diabetes. The rearrangement links TRBV19 to TRBJ2-6; TRBD2 matches 9 bases. Written as DNA, the CDR3 is TGTGCCAGTAGTAGGACTAGCGCTCTCTCTGGGGCCAACGTCCTGACTTTC. Residues: CASSRTSALSGANVLTF.